This TCR beta chain comes out of a study of OX40 agonist ivuxolimab in advanced cancers. The table came from immunoSEQ multiplex PCR; TCRdb's copy has only in-frame clones and leaves some out. The sample comprises over 60,000 clones, roughly 87% of which are singletons, and 0.66% rests with the top ten. Trimming stripped 4 bases from V and 4 bases from J, with 17 bases between. This CDR3 is built from 15 residues. Germline loops: CDR1 SGHAT, CDR2 FQNNGV. The V call is TRBV11-2, the J call TRBJ2-7, with D perhaps TRBD2 (7 bases). The source is an adult with an advanced solid tumor such as melanoma, head and neck, liver or kidney cancer. The source material was CD4+ or CD8+ T cells sorted from blood, sampled in a trial of the OX40 agonist ivuxolimab. The CDR3 sequence is CASSSPRGAGYEQYF. CDR3 coding DNA: TGTGCCAGCAGCTCCCCCCGGGGGGCGGGATACGAGCAGTACTTC.